Presented here are 22 T cell receptor beta chains from one specimen sequenced in a study of OX40 agonist ivuxolimab in advanced cancers. Assay used: immunoSEQ multiplex PCR; TCRdb lists only in-frame clones, some missing. The sample includes some 72,000 clones, over 80% of them seen just once. Specimen: CD4+ or CD8+ T cells sorted from blood, collected in a trial of the OX40 agonist ivuxolimab. The receptor source for this set is an adult with an advanced solid tumor such as melanoma, head and neck, liver or kidney cancer.

This clone occurred a few times. The rearrangement links TRBV5-6 to TRBJ2-3, with TRBD2 matching over 8 bases. Germline-derived CDR1 and CDR2 are SGHDT and YYEEEE. This CDR3 spans 16 amino acids. The J segment lost 2 bases and the V segment lost 3 bases, leaving 8 bases of the junction unmatched. CDR3 bases: TGTGCCAGCAGCTATCCGGGAGGGTTATTCACAGATACGCAGTATTTT. It translates to CASSYPGGLFTDTQYF.

The chain combines TRBV23-1 with TRBJ2-1; perhaps TRBD1 as D (5 bases). TRBV23-1 qualifies as an ORF whose function is uncertain. This CDR3 contains 15 residues. V gave up 0 bases and J gave up 8 bases, with 14 bases separating them. CDR3 nucleotide sequence: TGCGCCAGCAGTCAATCGGGTTGGCAGGGCGATGAGCAGTTCTTC. This codes for CASSQSGWQGDEQFF.

This chain links TRBV18 with TRBJ1-2; TRBD1 agrees at 7 bases. Germline trimming cut 3 bases from V and 5 bases from J; bases unmatched to any gene: 3. Germline V gene lookup returns CDR1 KGHSH and CDR2 LQKENI. The CDR3 runs 13 residues. In DNA, the CDR3 is TGTGCCAGCTCACCCGACAGGGTTTATGGCTACACCTTC. Translating gives CASSPDRVYGYTF.

The genes are TRBV14 and TRBJ2-5; D perhaps matches TRBD1 (6 bases). Germline values: CDR1 SGHDN, CDR2 FVKESK. Trimming pared 4 bases from V and 4 bases from J, leaving 19 bases between. This CDR3 contains 16 residues. CDR3 nucleotides: TGTGCCAGCAGCCCGAACCTACAGGGTCGACGAGAGACCCAGTACTTC. Amino acids: CASSPNLQGRRETQYF.

The V and J genes are TRBV11-2 and TRBJ2-7, with TRBD2 matching 14 bases. CDR1 and CDR2 from the germline V gene are SGHAT and FQNNGV. The CDR3 covers 16 residues. Trimming cost V 4 bases and J 0 bases; bases outside gene matches: 2. The CDR3 loop reads CASSSGTSGSSYEQYF. CDR3 sequence (DNA): TGTGCCAGCAGCTCCGGGACTAGCGGGAGCTCCTACGAGCAGTACTTC.

The J gene is TRBJ2-3, the V gene TRBV5-1; D remains ambiguous. Germline V lookup: CDR1 SGHRS, CDR2 YFSETQ. The V end lost 2 bases, the J end lost 3 bases, and 10 bases lay between the germline ends. The CDR3 runs to 14 residues. The DNA for the CDR3 is TGCGCCAGCAGCTTCACAGTAGGGACAGATACGCAGTATTTT. It is translated as CASSFTVGTDTQYF.

The chain is built from TRBV7-3 and TRBJ2-2; 7 bases are shared with TRBD2. The CDR3 has 17 amino acids. Germline loops: CDR1 SGHTA, CDR2 FQGTGA. V dropped 5 bases and J dropped 1; count of bases not matched to a gene: 10. The CDR3 nucleotides are TGTGCCAGCAGCCCGGTCCGGTCGGGAGGGAACACCGGGGAGCTGTTTTTT. It encodes CASSPVRSGGNTGELFF.

The genes are TRBV7-2 and TRBJ1-5; tentatively, D is TRBD1 (5 bases). Trimming shortened V by 4 bases and J by 0 bases, and 10 bases separated the two germline ends. The CDR3 contains 15 residues. CDR1 and CDR2 from the germline V gene are SGHTA and FQGNSA. The CDR3 loop is CASSWGGDSNQPQHF. DNA for the CDR3: TGTGCCAGCAGCTGGGGGGGGGATAGCAATCAGCCCCAGCATTTT.

The V gene is TRBV27, the J gene TRBJ2-5; no clear D. The CDR3 is made up of 14 amino acids. V lost 5 bases, J lost 3 bases, and 13 bases lay in between. Germline assignment: CDR1 MNHEY and CDR2 SMNVEV (reference sequence). As DNA, the CDR3 is TGTGCCAGCAGTCACCGGAGAGGTGAAGAGACCCAGTACTTC. Protein: CASSHRRGEETQYF.

The chain uses TRBV6-5 and TRBJ2-7; the D is unclear. The CDR3 has 14 residues. Germline values: CDR1 MNHEY, CDR2 SVGAGI. V lost 2 bases and J 0 bases, leaving 8 bases between the germline ends. The chain's CDR3 is CASSYQISSYEQYF. The CDR3 coding sequence is TGTGCCAGCAGTTACCAGATAAGCTCCTACGAGCAGTACTTC.

The genes are TRBV18 and TRBJ2-7; possibly TRBD2 for D (5 bases). The length of the CDR3 is 12 residues. Deletions cut 5 bases from V and 7 bases from J, with 12 bases between. Germline-derived CDR1 and CDR2 are KGHSH and LQKENI. CDR3 sequence reads: CASSEEREEQYF. The DNA of the CDR3 is TGTGCCAGCTCAGAAGAGAGGGAGGAGCAGTACTTC.

J is TRBJ2-7 and V is TRBV19, with 8 bases identical to TRBD2. Looked up from germline, CDR1 is LNHDA and CDR2 is SQIVND (reference sequence). With 7 bases clipped from V and 6 bases from J, the junction kept 8 bases outside the gene matches. The CDR3 runs 13 residues. The CDR3 loop reads CASIRREDREQYF. DNA for the CDR3: TGTGCCAGTATTAGGCGGGAGGACCGCGAGCAGTACTTC.

J is TRBJ2-1 and V is TRBV27; tentative D call: TRBD2 (6 bases). V was pared by 6 bases and J by 9 bases, with 15 bases between. Per germline, CDR1 MNHEY and CDR2 SMNVEV (reference sequence). The CDR3 extends over 13 amino acids. The CDR3 protein is CASRSSGRGEQFF. The CDR3 bases are TGTGCCAGCAGGAGTAGCGGACGGGGTGAGCAGTTCTTC.

The chain carries TRBV11-1 and TRBJ2-1; maybe TRBD2 (6 bases). In germline, CDR1 is SGHAT, CDR2 FQDESV (reference sequence). The CDR3 has 15 residues. Trimming removed 5 bases from V and 9 bases from J, with 20 bases in between. The CDR3 here is CASSVYTGVLSEQFF. The CDR3 DNA follows: TGTGCCAGCAGCGTATATACGGGAGTTCTTAGTGAGCAGTTCTTC.

The V and J genes are TRBV6-5 and TRBJ1-2, with 8 nucleotides matching TRBD1. V dropped 2 bases and J dropped 4; count of bases not matched to a gene: 3. Germline V lookup: CDR1 MNHEY, CDR2 SVGAGI. The CDR3 consists of 14 residues. The CDR3, as DNA: TGTGCCAGCAGTTACGTGGGACAGGCCTATGGCTACACCTTC. This encodes CASSYVGQAYGYTF.

This sequence joins TRBV6-6 and TRBJ2-7; TRBD2 agrees at 8 bases. The germline gives CDR1 MNHNY, CDR2 SVGAGI (reference sequence). Trimming took 5 bases from V and 9 from J; bases not matched to a gene: 9. The CDR3 runs 13 residues. The CDR3 DNA reads as TGTGCCAGCAGTCGTGCGGCGGGAGGCTCGCAGTACTTC. The encoded protein is CASSRAAGGSQYF.

The CDR3: CASSSTTLAGSYNEQFF. The CDR3 DNA reads TGTGCCAGCAGCTCAACGACTCTAGCGGGCTCCTACAATGAGCAGTTCTTC. The V call is TRBV7-2, the J call TRBJ2-1, with 8 bases that match TRBD2. V lost 4 bases to trimming and J lost 0 bases; unmatched junction nucleotides: 8. This CDR3 comprises 17 residues. Germline assignment: CDR1 SGHTA and CDR2 FQGNSA.

The rearrangement uses TRBV6-1 and TRBJ2-3; 7 nucleotides align to TRBD2. The CDR3 extends over 14 amino acids. Germline-derived CDR1 and CDR2 are MNHNS and SASEGT. After removal of 3 bases from V and 2 bases from J, the junction contained 2 bases not matched to a gene. CDR3 nucleotides: TGTGCCAGCAGTGATAGCGGGTCCACAGATACGCAGTATTTT. It is translated as CASSDSGSTDTQYF.

This chain joins TRBV7-2 and TRBJ1-5; perhaps TRBD1 as D (5 bases). The germline V gene encodes CDR1 SGHTA and CDR2 FQGNSA. V lost 5 bases, J lost 4 bases, and 18 bases lay in between. This CDR3 has 16 amino acids. The chain's CDR3 is CASSPGTVFGNQPQHF. The CDR3 DNA reads TGTGCCAGCAGCCCTGGGACGGTCTTTGGGAATCAGCCCCAGCATTTT.

This clone was observed many times. CDR3 nucleotides: TGTGCCAGTAGTATCTACAGGGGCTCGAACACTGAAGCTTTCTTT. This gives the protein CASSIYRGSNTEAFF. The chain carries TRBV19 and TRBJ1-1; TRBD1 aligns across 7 bases. V shed 3 bases, J shed 1 base, and the junction held 5 bases outside the gene matches. The CDR3 sequence is 15 residues long. Germline-derived CDR1 and CDR2 are LNHDA and SQIVND (reference sequence).

V is TRBV11-2 and J is TRBJ2-4; 13 nucleotides agree with TRBD2. The CDR3 runs to 18 residues. V trimming: 5 bases; J trimming: 1 base; junction bases outside the gene matches: 8. Germline V gene data show CDR1 as SGHAT and CDR2 as FQNNGV. CDR3 loop: CASSPGLAGEVAKNIQYF. The CDR3 nucleotides are TGTGCCAGCAGCCCAGGACTAGCGGGAGAGGTGGCCAAAAACATTCAGTACTTC.

The chain carries TRBV28 and TRBJ1-5; no firm D call. CDR1 MDHEN and CDR2 SYDVKM come from the germline V gene. This CDR3 is built from 14 residues. Deletions cut 3 bases from V and 0 bases from J, with 6 bases between. CDR3 in DNA: TGTGCCAGCAGTTTTTTAGTTAGCAATCAGCCCCAGCATTTT. Its translation: CASSFLVSNQPQHF.